This passage covers 27 T cell receptor beta chains from one sample sequenced in a study of blood T cells in healthy people across ages. Through a sample-barcoded 5' primer and a J-beta primer mix, a second PCR was run for about 6 to 12 cycles. In TCRdb, the 5' RACE reads were re-called with MiXCR into one record per CDR3 protein. This sample carries about 800,000 distinct CDR3 sequences, 20% to 25% of them seen once, and the ten largest clones take 3% to 4.5%. These data also formed part of another study, on T cells of mothers and their children.

Sequencing used blood. The receptors come from a boy aged 10-17 years in good health.

This clonotype was seen a single time. This chain uses TRBV29-1 with TRBJ1-2; D unclear. The CDR3 contains 13 residues. V lost 3 bases to trimming and J lost 0 bases, with 8 bases between them. Germline V CDR1 and CDR2: SQVTM, ANQGSEA. The CDR3 nucleotides read TGCAGCGTTGAGGTTACTCCTAACTATGGCTACACCTTC. This sequence encodes CSVEVTPNYGYTF.

This clonotype was seen more than once but under ten times. The chain has TRBV5-4 and TRBJ2-7; 7 bases map to TRBD2. CDR3 length: 16 amino acids. With 0 bases clipped from V and 2 bases from J, the junction kept 8 bases outside the gene matches. CDR1 is SGHNT, CDR2 YYREEE, per germline (reference sequence). CDR3 sequence reads: CASSLAGLAETYEQYF. The CDR3 DNA sequence: TGTGCCAGCAGCTTGGCCGGGCTAGCGGAAACCTACGAGCAGTACTTC.

The chain has TRBV4-3 and TRBJ1-2; D uncertain. There are 15 residues in the CDR3. The V gene's germline CDR1 is LGHNA and CDR2 YSLEER. V gave up 0 bases and J gave up 4 bases, with 12 bases separating them. This CDR3 is CASSQDRRFFYGYTF. The CDR3 region has the DNA TGCGCCAGCAGCCAAGATAGGAGATTTTTCTATGGCTACACCTTC.

V and J are TRBV20-1 and TRBJ2-2, with 8 positions matching TRBD2. Germline V gene sequence: CDR1 DFQATT, CDR2 SNEGSKA (reference sequence). CDR3 length equals 16 residues. The V and J ends lost 3 bases and 3 bases, in that order; junction bases with no gene match: 9. The CDR3 sequence: CSARNMQREYTGELFF. CDR3 sequence (DNA): TGCAGTGCTAGGAATATGCAGCGGGAGTACACCGGGGAGCTGTTTTTT.

The rearrangement links TRBV12-3 or TRBV12-4 to TRBJ1-2, with D uncertain. Trimming removed 3 bases from V and 1 base from J, with 6 bases in between. The CDR3 runs 13 residues. CDR3 protein: CASSFWVNYGYTF. The CDR3 DNA is TGTGCCAGCAGTTTTTGGGTTAACTATGGCTACACCTTC.

This clonotype was observed a few times. The CDR3 DNA reads as TGTGCCATCATGGAGCCCTTGGGGGAGACCCAGTACTTC. Translating it yields CAIMEPLGETQYF. The chain recombines TRBV10-3 with TRBJ2-1; D is undetermined. The DNA end is a closer match to TRBJ2-5, so the J assignment may be wrong. The germline V gene has CDR1 ENHRY and CDR2 SYGVKD. The CDR3 runs to 13 residues.

The chain uses TRBV6-2 or TRBV6-3 and TRBJ2-7, with D possibly being TRBD2 (6 bases). The CDR3 is 15 residues long. V lost 6 bases and J 3 bases, leaving 18 bases between the germline ends. Germline values: CDR1 MNHEY, CDR2 SVGEGT. The CDR3 bases are TGTGCCAGCAGACCCAGCAGGAGGGCCCTCTACGAGCAGTACTTC. Residues: CASRPSRRALYEQYF.

This chain joins TRBV7-2 and TRBJ2-3; D remains unclear. With the DNA end fitting TRBJ1-5 better, the J assignment may be wrong. The CDR3 contains 15 residues. Germline CDR1 reads SGHTA; CDR2 reads FQGNSA. CDR3 sequence reads: CASSSSQPGTDTQHF. For the CDR3, the DNA is TGTGCCAGCAGCTCCAGCCAGCCCGGCACAGATACGCAGCATTTT.

This clonotype was detected a few times. The gene calls are TRBV7-2 and TRBJ2-7, with TRBD1 identical over 11 bases. Germline V lookup: CDR1 SGHTA, CDR2 FQGNSA. The trim removed 3 bases at V and 4 bases at J, leaving 2 bases unmatched. This CDR3 is built from 14 residues. CDR3 residues: CASSLDRGQYEQYF. CDR3 DNA: TGTGCCAGCAGCTTGGACAGGGGGCAGTACGAGCAGTACTTC.

The chain is built from TRBV6-2 or TRBV6-3 and TRBJ2-2, with D possibly matching TRBD1 (5 bases). The CDR3 totals 15 residues. Trimming pared 6 bases from V and 6 bases from J, leaving 17 bases between. The germline gives CDR1 MNHEY, CDR2 SVGEGT. The CDR3 DNA sequence: TGTGCCAGCAGCTCGGCAGGGTCCTCCCCCGGGGAGCTGTTTTTT. Its protein product is CASSSAGSSPGELFF.

In this sample, this clonotype turned up a few times. The V gene is TRBV2, the J gene TRBJ2-5, with 12 bases lining up with TRBD1. The V segment lost 8 bases and the J segment 5 bases; nucleotides outside the gene matches: 12. Germline CDR1 is SNHLY and CDR2 is FYNNEI. The CDR3 length is 16 residues. CDR3 amino acids: CASQQSRDRGQETQYF. CDR3 in DNA: TGTGCCAGCCAACAATCCCGGGACAGGGGGCAGGAGACCCAGTACTTC.

The V call is TRBV7-2, the J call TRBJ2-4, with 7 bases lining up with TRBD1. The germline gives CDR1 SGHTA, CDR2 FQGNSA. V lost 4 bases to trimming and J lost 2 bases; unmatched junction nucleotides: 20. The CDR3 covers 20 residues. The CDR3 region has the DNA TGTGCCAGCAGCTCCGGGCTCAGCGACAGGGAAGTTCTACCCAAAAACATTCAGTACTTC. It yields the protein CASSSGLSDREVLPKNIQYF.

This chain connects TRBV27 to TRBJ2-7; possible D gene TRBD2, 7 bases. CDR3 length: 14 residues. Per germline, CDR1 MNHEY and CDR2 SMNVEV (reference sequence). The ends were cut back, 6 bases at V and 3 bases at J, with 15 bases in the middle. The CDR3 sequence: CASRGGAVGYEQYF. The CDR3 DNA follows: TGTGCCAGCAGGGGGGGGGCTGTTGGCTACGAGCAGTACTTC.

J is TRBJ2-6 and V is TRBV10-3; 7 bases are shared with TRBD2. Germline V gene lookup returns CDR1 ENHRY and CDR2 SYGVKD. V was pared by 0 bases and J by 2 bases, with 7 bases of the junction left unmatched. The CDR3 covers 18 residues. CDR3 in DNA: TGTGCCATCAGTGAGTCAGTCACACGGGGGGCTGGGGCCAACGTCCTGACTTTC. Translating gives CAISESVTRGAGANVLTF.

This clonotype was recorded a few times. This chain connects TRBV24-1 to TRBJ2-3, with D perhaps matching TRBD1 or TRBD2 (5 bases each). V lost 3 bases, J lost 6 bases, and 15 bases lay in between. The CDR3 is 15 residues long. The germline gives CDR1 KGHDR, CDR2 SFDVKD. DNA of the CDR3: TGTGCCACCAGTGATCCGTTAGAGGGGTTGGATACGCAGTATTTT. It codes for CATSDPLEGLDTQYF.

The chain combines TRBV28 with TRBJ2-5; D possibly corresponds to TRBD2 (6 bases). Trimming left V 5 bases short and J 0 bases short, with 10 bases between. CDR3 length: 14 amino acids. CDR1 and CDR2 from the germline V gene are MDHEN and SYDVKM. CDR3 bases: TGTGCCAGCAGTGGGGGGATCCACCAAGAGACCCAGTACTTC. Its protein product is CASSGGIHQETQYF.

This chain uses TRBV7-2 with TRBJ2-1; TRBD2 matches 10 bases. After removal of 9 bases from V and 6 bases from J, the junction contained 8 bases not matched to a gene. Germline loops: CDR1 SGHTA, CDR2 FQGNSA. This CDR3 is built from 14 residues. The CDR3 protein is CARTSGGASNEQFF. In nucleotides, the CDR3 is TGTGCCAGAACCAGCGGGGGGGCGAGCAATGAGCAGTTCTTC.

The DNA for the CDR3 is TGTGCCAGCAGATACAGGGTGAAGGGTGTGTACGAGCAGTACTTC. Protein product: CASRYRVKGVYEQYF. The chain employs TRBV2 and TRBJ2-7; tentatively, D is TRBD1 (6 bases). Germline CDR1 is SNHLY and CDR2 is FYNNEI. CDR3 length: 15 amino acids. The V gene lost 6 bases and the J gene lost 4 bases, with 19 bases spanning the gap.

As DNA, the CDR3 is TGTGCCAGTAGTACAACCGCGGGGGGACAAACCGAGCAGTACTTC. Amino acid sequence: CASSTTAGGQTEQYF. V gene TRBV19 combines with J gene TRBJ2-7; 8 bases fit TRBD2. V shed 4 bases, J shed 6 bases, and the junction held 11 bases outside the gene matches. CDR1 is LNHDA and CDR2 is SQIVND in the germline V gene (reference sequence). The CDR3 has 15 amino acids.

This clonotype has just a few counts. This chain connects TRBV28 to TRBJ2-1; D is unclear. Trimming removed 8 bases at V and 7 bases at J, with 21 bases between. This CDR3 is 15 amino acids long. The V gene's germline CDR1 is MDHEN and CDR2 SYDVKM. In nucleotides, the CDR3 is TGTGCCAGCGGACGGATGGTCAAGGTTAAGAATGAGCAGTTCTTC. Protein: CASGRMVKVKNEQFF.

The gene calls are TRBV7-2 and TRBJ1-5; D not resolved. V was trimmed by 1 base and J by 2 bases, leaving 6 bases between them. In germline, CDR1 is SGHTA, CDR2 FQGNSA. The CDR3 is 14 residues long. CDR3 DNA: TGTGCCAGCAGCTTAGGGAGTCGCAATCAGCCCCAGCATTTT. This gives the protein CASSLGSRNQPQHF.

The table lists this clonotype with a few counts. Germline and junction disagree at one end, which may indicate a read error. The V call is TRBV24-1, the J call TRBJ2-1; TRBD2 matches at 8 bases. Germline CDR1 is KGHDR and CDR2 is SFDVKD. The CDR3 is 16 amino acids. CDR3 bases: TGTGTCACCAGTGATTCCTTAGCGGGGTCCTACAATGAGCAGTTCTTC. It codes for CVTSDSLAGSYNEQFF.

The V and J genes are TRBV6-5 and TRBJ1-1, with a possible D match to TRBD1 (5 bases). There are 14 residues in the CDR3. Germline CDR1 and CDR2: MNHEY and SVGAGI. Trimming stripped 3 bases from V and 0 bases from J, with 8 bases between. The CDR3 sequence: CASSYKGLNTEAFF. The CDR3 DNA is TGTGCCAGCAGTTATAAGGGGCTGAACACTGAAGCTTTCTTT.

The rearrangement links TRBV4-3 to TRBJ1-2; D might be TRBD1 (5 bases). Trimming removed 0 bases at V and 4 bases at J, with 9 bases between. This CDR3 contains 14 residues. CDR1 is LGHNA and CDR2 is YSLEER in the germline V gene. CDR3 residues: CASSQDREGYGYTF. CDR3 nucleotide sequence: TGCGCCAGCAGCCAAGACAGGGAGGGCTATGGCTACACCTTC.

This rearrangement joins TRBV11-2 to TRBJ1-1; D gene unclear. This CDR3 has 15 amino acids. Trimming shortened V by 1 base and J by 0 bases, and 9 bases separated the two germline ends. CDR1 is SGHAT, CDR2 FQNNGV, per germline. The CDR3 loop is CASSLVLGMNTEAFF. In nucleotides, the CDR3 is TGTGCCAGCAGCTTAGTGTTGGGGATGAACACTGAAGCTTTCTTT.

This clonotype was found a few times. The chain combines TRBV24-1 with TRBJ1-2, with D possibly matching TRBD1 (5 bases). The CDR3 is made up of 13 amino acids. The germline gives CDR1 KGHDR, CDR2 SFDVKD. Trimming left V 5 bases short and J 4 bases short, with 10 bases between. Written as DNA, the CDR3 is TGTGCCACCAGTGCAGGGATCGGCTATGGCTACACCTTC. This encodes CATSAGIGYGYTF.

The sample holds a few counts of this clonotype. This rearrangement joins TRBV12-3 or TRBV12-4 to TRBJ2-3; TRBD1 is a possible D gene (7 bases). The V gene lost 7 bases and the J gene lost 2 bases, with 13 bases spanning the gap. The CDR3 runs 14 residues. The CDR3 spells CASKGGQNTDTQYF. The CDR3 nucleotides read TGTGCCAGCAAGGGGGGACAGAACACAGATACGCAGTATTTT.